This T cell receptor (beta chain) was found in a study of T cells in women clearing cervical HPV infection (dated by TCRdb to 2016 to 2018). Background on the whole study: Cases were approximately 25 women with histologically confirmed HPV16-related CIN3 or worse, including a couple of invasive cancers. The 20 to 25 controls were women who cleared a single incident HPV16 infection within 12 months without developing precancer or cancer. Blood from cases was drawn at the visit where the lesion was first identified, while blood from controls was drawn once the infection was no longer detected. Among cases, blood sampling occurred a median of about 160 days after lesion detection, with an interquartile range of roughly 90 to 230 days. HLA typing was available for only a few women, so HLA type could not be excluded as a confounder. The exploratory proof-of-principle case-control study was nested within the Guanacaste HPV Natural History Study in Costa Rica and compared TCR repertoires across cervical HPV16 outcomes. Cases and controls were matched on year of sample collection and on age within five years. Median age was approximately 30 years in cases versus around 40 in controls, and baseline characteristics did not differ significantly. The parent cohort enrolled 8,500 to 11,000 women aged 18 or older in Guanacaste, Costa Rica, during about 1993 to 1994 and followed them for less than 8 years. Five blinded duplicates per group were added as quality controls, so that approximately 60 samples were obtained: some 50 participants and 10 replicates.

TCR beta CDR3 regions were amplified by multiplex PCR using the immunoSEQ assay from an average of about 1,200 ng genomic DNA per sample. Primer bias was corrected in the assay by using a complete synthetic TCR repertoire to establish an amplification baseline. The amplicons were sequenced using the Illumina platform. Processing in the source paper ran as follows. Sequences were error-corrected by clustering with frequency ratios and a modified nearest-neighbor algorithm, then analyzed in the immunoSEQ Analyzer with IMGT gene definitions. At each rarefaction depth, TCR richness and evenness were averaged across 20 rarefaction repeats, and any sample with fewer sequences than the depth was left out. V, D and J gene relative abundances were compared between groups with Wilcoxon rank sum tests, applying FDR correction. An intraclass correlation of roughly 96% for TCR richness and an average of around 80% across 65 to 70 gene segments were obtained from the blinded duplicates. This immuneACCESS table, as held by TCRdb, lists in-frame sequences with V and J called but not all clones. Of the missing ones, under half trace to an unresolved V gene in checked studies; the others have no known cause. That table furnishes V, J and clone size, whereas the DNA furnished D and trimming. The sample table holds tens of thousands of clones. The ten largest clones represent roughly 1.2% of the sample.

With respect to this clone: Its antigen specificity is not known. The read ends 3 residues shy of where the CDR3 ends; the end is completed using the germline J gene.

What the research found in general, with its limitations: The cross-sectional design could not show whether the associations came before the infection or were a result of it, and neither effector/memory subsets nor HPV-specific T cells were isolated. By combining richness with V gene abundances, random forest classifiers separated cases from controls with an estimated AUC of about 0.82. TCR repertoire richness was significantly higher in CIN3+ cases than in controls across sequencing depths, while evenness did not differ. Because the number of T cells in each sample was unknown, differences in richness could reflect differing T-cell content rather than repertoire biology. Lower TRBV6-7 relative abundance was observed in cases than in controls (around 0.1% versus 0.15%; Bonferroni P = 0.0008).

The germline V gene (reference sequence) specifies LNHNV as CDR1 and YYDKDF as CDR2. V is pared back by 3 bases and J by 5 bases, with 17 bases lying between the germline termini. The CDR3 starts with the cysteine, ends with the phenylalanine, and has 15 residues. The 36 bases shown cover part of the CDR3, and their frame starts at base 1. Every participant had a single incident cervical HPV16 infection, and prevalent HPV16 infections were excluded. Cervical HPV DNA was detected by MY09/MY11 PCR, and genotyping was performed by dot-blot hybridization. Fifteen mL of heparinized blood were centrifuged, and the buffy coat was aliquoted, frozen at -30°C, then stored at -80°C. QIAGEN kits were used to extract genomic DNA from the buffy coat specimens.

The V and J genes are TRBV15 and TRBJ2-7; D gene: possibly TRBD1, on 6 matching bases. This receptor was taken from a woman between 18 and 75 years old with a cervical HPV16 infection that either progressed to CIN3+ or cleared (not recorded which). The sequenced material came from blood buffy coat. The covered CDR3 bases are TGTGCCACCAGCAGGATATACGGGACACTCGACGAG. Protein translation: CATSRIYGTLDE. The full-length CDR3 reads as CATSRIYGTLDEQYF.